This T cell receptor beta chain derives from a study of T-cell reconstitution after alpha-beta-depleted transplantation in children. Unique molecular identifiers were used to barcode this TCRbeta library. TCRdb recomputed calls from the PCR reads with MiXCR, one row per CDR3 protein. Among about 690,000 distinct CDR3 sequences, approximately 16% were seen once, and the ten largest hold about 1.1%. V was pared by 5 bases and J by 9 bases, with 17 bases between. CDR3 length: 13 amino acids. CDR1 SQVTM and CDR2 ANQGSEA come from the germline V gene. The table lists this clonotype with many counts. The J gene is TRBJ2-1, the V gene TRBV29-1, with D possibly TRBD1 on 6 matching bases. The clonotype originates from a human donor who donated a stem cell graft to a child with acute myeloid leukemia. The material sequenced was PBMCs from the stem cell graft donor, taken from the stem cell graft. The CDR3: CSVSQGKGSEQFF. In nucleotides, the CDR3 is TGCAGCGTTAGCCAGGGGAAGGGTAGTGAGCAGTTCTTC.